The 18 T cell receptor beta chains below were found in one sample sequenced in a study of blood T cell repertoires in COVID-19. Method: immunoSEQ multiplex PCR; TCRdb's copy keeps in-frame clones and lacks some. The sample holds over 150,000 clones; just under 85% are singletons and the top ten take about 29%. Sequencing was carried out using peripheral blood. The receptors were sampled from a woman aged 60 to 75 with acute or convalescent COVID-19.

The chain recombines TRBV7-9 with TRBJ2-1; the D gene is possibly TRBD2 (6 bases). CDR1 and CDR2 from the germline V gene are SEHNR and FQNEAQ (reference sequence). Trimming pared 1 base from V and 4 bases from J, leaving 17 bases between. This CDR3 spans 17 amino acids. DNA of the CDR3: TGTGCCAGCAGCTTAGGCGGGGCCCGCCCTACTTACAATGAGCAGTTCTTC. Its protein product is CASSLGGARPTYNEQFF.

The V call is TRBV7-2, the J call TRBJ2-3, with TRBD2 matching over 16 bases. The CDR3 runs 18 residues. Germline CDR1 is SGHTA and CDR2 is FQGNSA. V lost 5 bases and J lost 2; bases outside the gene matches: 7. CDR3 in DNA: TGTGCCAGCAGCAAACCGGGACTAGCGGGGGGGACCACAGATACGCAGTATTTT. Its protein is CASSKPGLAGGTTDTQYF.

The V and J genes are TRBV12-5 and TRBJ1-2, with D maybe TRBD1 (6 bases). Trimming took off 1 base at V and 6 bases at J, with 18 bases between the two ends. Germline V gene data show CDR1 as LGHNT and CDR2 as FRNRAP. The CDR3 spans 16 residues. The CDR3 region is CASGLGRSDSVDGYTF. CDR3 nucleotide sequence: TGTGCTAGTGGTTTGGGCCGCTCGGACAGTGTAGATGGCTACACCTTC.

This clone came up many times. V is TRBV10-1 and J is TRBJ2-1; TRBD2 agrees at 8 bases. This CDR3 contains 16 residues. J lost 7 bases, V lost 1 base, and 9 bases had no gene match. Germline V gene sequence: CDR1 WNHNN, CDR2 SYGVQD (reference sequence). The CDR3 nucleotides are TGCGCCAGCAGTGAGTTTGGAGCGGGGGCCACGAATGAGCAGTTCTTC. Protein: CASSEFGAGATNEQFF.

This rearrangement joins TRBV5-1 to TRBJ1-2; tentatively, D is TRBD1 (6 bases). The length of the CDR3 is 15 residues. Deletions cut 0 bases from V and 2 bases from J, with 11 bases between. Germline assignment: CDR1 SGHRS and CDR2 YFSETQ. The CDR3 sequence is CASSLAPGANYGYTF. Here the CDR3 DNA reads TGCGCCAGCAGCTTGGCCCCAGGGGCAAACTATGGCTACACCTTC.

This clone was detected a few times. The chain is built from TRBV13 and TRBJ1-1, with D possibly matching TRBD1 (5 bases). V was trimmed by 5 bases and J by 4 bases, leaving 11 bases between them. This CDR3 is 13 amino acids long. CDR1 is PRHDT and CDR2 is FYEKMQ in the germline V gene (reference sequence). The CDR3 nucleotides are TGTGCCAGCAGCCTAACGCAGGGCACTGAAGCTTTCTTT. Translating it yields CASSLTQGTEAFF.

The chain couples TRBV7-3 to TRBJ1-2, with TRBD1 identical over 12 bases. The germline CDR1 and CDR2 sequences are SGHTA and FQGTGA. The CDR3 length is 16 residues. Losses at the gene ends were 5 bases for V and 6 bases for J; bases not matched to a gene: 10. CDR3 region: CASSRSGGQGANGYTF. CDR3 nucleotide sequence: TGTGCCAGCAGCCGAAGTGGGGGACAGGGGGCTAATGGCTACACCTTC.

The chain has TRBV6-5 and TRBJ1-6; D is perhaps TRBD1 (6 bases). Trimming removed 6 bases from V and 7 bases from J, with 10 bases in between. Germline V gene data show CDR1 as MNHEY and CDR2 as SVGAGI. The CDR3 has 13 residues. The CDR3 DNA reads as TGTGCCAGCAGGGGCACAGGGAATTCACCCCTCCACTTT. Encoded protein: CASRGTGNSPLHF.

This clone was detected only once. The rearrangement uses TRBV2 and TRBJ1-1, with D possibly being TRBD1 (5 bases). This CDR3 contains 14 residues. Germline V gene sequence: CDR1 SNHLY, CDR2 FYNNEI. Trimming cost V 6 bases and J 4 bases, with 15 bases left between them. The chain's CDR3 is CASRTDGGGTEAFF. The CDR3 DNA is TGTGCCAGCAGAACGGACGGGGGGGGCACTGAAGCTTTCTTT.

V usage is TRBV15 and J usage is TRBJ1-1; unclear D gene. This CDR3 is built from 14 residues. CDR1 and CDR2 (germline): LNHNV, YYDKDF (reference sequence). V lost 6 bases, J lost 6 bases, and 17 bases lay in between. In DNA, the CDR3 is TGTGCCACCAGGGTTAAGACTGAGGATTCTGAAGCTTTCTTT. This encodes CATRVKTEDSEAFF. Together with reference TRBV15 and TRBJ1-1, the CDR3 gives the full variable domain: DAMVIQNPRYQVTQFGKPVTLSCSQTLNHNVMYWYQQKSSQAPKLLFHYYDKDFNNEADTPDNFQSRRPNTSFCFLDIRSPGLGDTAMYLCATRVKTEDSEAFFGQGTRLTVV.

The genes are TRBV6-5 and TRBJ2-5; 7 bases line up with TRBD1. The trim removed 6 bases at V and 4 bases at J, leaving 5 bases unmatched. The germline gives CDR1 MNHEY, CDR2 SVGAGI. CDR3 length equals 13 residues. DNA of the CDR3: TGTGCCAGCAGATTCACAGGGGTAGAGACCCAGTACTTC. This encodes CASRFTGVETQYF.

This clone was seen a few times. This chain's CDR3 is CASSLGRFDYGYTF. DNA for the CDR3: TGTGCCAGCAGCTTAGGGAGGTTCGACTATGGCTACACCTTC. The chain links TRBV11-2 to TRBJ1-2; D unresolved. With 1 base removed from V and 3 bases from J, the gap between germline ends came to 9 bases. CDR3 length equals 14 residues. Germline CDR1 reads SGHAT; CDR2 reads FQNNGV. The variable domain in full, completed from reference TRBV11-2 and TRBJ1-2, reads EAGVAQSPRYKIIEKRQSVAFWCNPISGHATLYWYQQILGQGPKLLIQFQNNGVVDDSQLPKDRFSAERLKGVDSTLKIQPAKLEDSAVYLCASSLGRFDYGYTFGSGTRLTVV.

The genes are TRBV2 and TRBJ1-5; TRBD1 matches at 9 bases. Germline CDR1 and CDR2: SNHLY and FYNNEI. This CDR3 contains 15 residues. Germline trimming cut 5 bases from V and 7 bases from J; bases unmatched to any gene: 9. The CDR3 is CASSTAGTGIQPQHF. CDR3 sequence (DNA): TGTGCCAGCAGTACCGCCGGGACAGGGATACAGCCCCAGCATTTT.

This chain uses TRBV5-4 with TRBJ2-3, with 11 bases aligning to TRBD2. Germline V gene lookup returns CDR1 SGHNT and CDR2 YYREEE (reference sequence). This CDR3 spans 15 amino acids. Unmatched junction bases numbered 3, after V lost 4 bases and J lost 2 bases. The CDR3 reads CASSTTSGDTDTQYF. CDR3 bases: TGTGCCAGCAGCACGACTAGCGGGGACACAGATACGCAGTATTTT.

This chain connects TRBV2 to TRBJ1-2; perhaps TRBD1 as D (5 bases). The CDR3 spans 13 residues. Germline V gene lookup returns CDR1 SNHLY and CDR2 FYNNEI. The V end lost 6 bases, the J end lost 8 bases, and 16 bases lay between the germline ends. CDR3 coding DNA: TGTGCCAGCAGCCCGGGACTCTCCTGGGGCTACACCTTC. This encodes CASSPGLSWGYTF.

The CDR3 loop is CASQGGTGGIDTQYF. The CDR3 DNA sequence: TGTGCCAGCCAGGGTGGGACAGGGGGCATAGATACGCAGTATTTT. The chain carries TRBV28 and TRBJ2-3; 12 bases are shared with TRBD1. CDR3 length: 15 amino acids. Germline V gene data show CDR1 as MDHEN and CDR2 as SYDVKM. Losses at the gene ends were 8 bases for V and 5 bases for J; bases not matched to a gene: 8. The full variable domain, completed using reference TRBV28 and TRBJ2-3, is DVKVTQSSRYLVKRTGEKVFLECVQDMDHENMFWYRQDPGLGLRLIYFSYDVKMKEKGDIPEGYSVSREKKERFSLILESASTNQTSMYLCASQGGTGGIDTQYFGPGTRLTVL.

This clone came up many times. This chain's CDR3 is CASSFQDRSIYEQYF. The CDR3 DNA is TGTGCCAGCAGCTTCCAGGACAGATCCATCTACGAGCAGTACTTC. The chain uses TRBV5-6 and TRBJ2-7, with a possible D match to TRBD1 (6 bases). The length of the CDR3 is 15 residues. Germline V CDR1 and CDR2: SGHDT, YYEEEE. The V gene lost 2 bases and the J gene lost 3 bases, with 15 bases spanning the gap.

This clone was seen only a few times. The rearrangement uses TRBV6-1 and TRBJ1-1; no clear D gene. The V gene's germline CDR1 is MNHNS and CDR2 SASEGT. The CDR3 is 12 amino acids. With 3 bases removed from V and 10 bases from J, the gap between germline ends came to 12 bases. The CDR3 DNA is TGTGCCAGCAGTGATCCGCTGATTAGAGCTTTCTTT. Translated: CASSDPLIRAFF.